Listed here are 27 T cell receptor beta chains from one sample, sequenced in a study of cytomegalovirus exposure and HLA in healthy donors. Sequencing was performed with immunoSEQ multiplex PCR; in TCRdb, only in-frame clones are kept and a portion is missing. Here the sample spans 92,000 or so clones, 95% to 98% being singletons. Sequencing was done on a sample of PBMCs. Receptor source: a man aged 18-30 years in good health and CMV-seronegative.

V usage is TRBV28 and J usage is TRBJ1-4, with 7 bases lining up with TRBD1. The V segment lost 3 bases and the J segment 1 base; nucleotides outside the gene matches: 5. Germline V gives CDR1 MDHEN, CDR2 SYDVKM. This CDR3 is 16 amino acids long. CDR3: CASSFQRQGTNEKLFF. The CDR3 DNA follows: TGTGCCAGCAGTTTCCAGCGACAGGGAACTAATGAAAAACTGTTTTTT.

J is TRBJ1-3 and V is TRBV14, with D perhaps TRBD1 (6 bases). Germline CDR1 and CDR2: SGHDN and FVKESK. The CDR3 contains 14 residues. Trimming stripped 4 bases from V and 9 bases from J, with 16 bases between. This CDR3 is CASSPHRDGGTIYF. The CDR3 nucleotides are TGTGCCAGCAGCCCCCACAGGGATGGGGGCACCATATATTTT.

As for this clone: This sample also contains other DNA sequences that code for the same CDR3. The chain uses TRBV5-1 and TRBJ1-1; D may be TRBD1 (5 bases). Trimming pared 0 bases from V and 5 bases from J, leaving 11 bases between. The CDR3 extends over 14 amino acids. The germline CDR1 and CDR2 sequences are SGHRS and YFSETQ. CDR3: CASSLEQGRTEAFF. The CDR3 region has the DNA TGCGCCAGCAGCTTGGAGCAGGGAAGGACTGAAGCTTTCTTT.

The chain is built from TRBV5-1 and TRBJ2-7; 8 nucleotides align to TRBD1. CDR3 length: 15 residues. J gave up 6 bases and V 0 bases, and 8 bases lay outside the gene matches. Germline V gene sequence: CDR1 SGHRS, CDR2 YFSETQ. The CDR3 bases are TGCGCCAGCAGCTTGGAGGGGGACAGGCGGGCCGAGCAGTACTTC. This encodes CASSLEGDRRAEQYF.

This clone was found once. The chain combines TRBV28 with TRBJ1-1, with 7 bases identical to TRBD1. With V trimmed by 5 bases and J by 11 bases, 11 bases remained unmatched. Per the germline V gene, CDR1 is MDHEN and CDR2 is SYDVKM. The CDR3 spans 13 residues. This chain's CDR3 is CASSTDRASGAFF. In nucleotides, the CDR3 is TGTGCCAGCAGTACCGACAGGGCCAGCGGGGCTTTCTTT. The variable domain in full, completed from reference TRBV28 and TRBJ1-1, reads DVKVTQSSRYLVKRTGEKVFLECVQDMDHENMFWYRQDPGLGLRLIYFSYDVKMKEKGDIPEGYSVSREKKERFSLILESASTNQTSMYLCASSTDRASGAFFGQGTRLTVV.

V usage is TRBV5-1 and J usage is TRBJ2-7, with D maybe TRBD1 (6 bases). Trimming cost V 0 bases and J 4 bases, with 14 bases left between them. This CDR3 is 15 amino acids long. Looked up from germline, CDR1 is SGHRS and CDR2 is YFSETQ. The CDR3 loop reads CASSLGGVGAYEQYF. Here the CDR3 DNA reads TGCGCCAGCAGCTTGGGTGGAGTGGGGGCTTACGAGCAGTACTTC.

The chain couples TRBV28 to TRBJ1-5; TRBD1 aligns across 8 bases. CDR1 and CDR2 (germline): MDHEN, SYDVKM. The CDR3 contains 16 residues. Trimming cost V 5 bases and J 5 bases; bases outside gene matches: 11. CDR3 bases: TGTGCCAGCAGTCTAAGTAACAGGGGGTACGATCAGCCCCAGCATTTT. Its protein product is CASSLSNRGYDQPQHF.

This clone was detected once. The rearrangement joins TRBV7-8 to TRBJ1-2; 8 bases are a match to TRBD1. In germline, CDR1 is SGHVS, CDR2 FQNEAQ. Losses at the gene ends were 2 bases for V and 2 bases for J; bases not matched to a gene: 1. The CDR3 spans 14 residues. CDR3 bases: TGTGCCAGCAGCTTAACAGGGGGGAACTATGGCTACACCTTC. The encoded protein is CASSLTGGNYGYTF.

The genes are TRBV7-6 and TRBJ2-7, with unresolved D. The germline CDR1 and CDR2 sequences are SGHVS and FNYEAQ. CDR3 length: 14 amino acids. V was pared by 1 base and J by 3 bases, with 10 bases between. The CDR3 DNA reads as TGTGCCAGCAGCTTAGGCCAGGTTGTCTACGAGCAGTACTTC. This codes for CASSLGQVVYEQYF.

The CDR3, as DNA: TGTGCCAGCCGGACAGGGTGGGATGGCTACACCTTC. As protein: CASRTGWDGYTF. This chain connects TRBV27 to TRBJ1-2, with 8 nucleotides matching TRBD1. Germline V gene lookup returns CDR1 MNHEY and CDR2 SMNVEV (reference sequence). The V gene end was trimmed by 8 bases and the J gene end by 6 bases; junction bases not matched to a gene: 5. There are 12 residues in the CDR3.

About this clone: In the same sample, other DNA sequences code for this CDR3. This chain's CDR3 is CASSQEPSGRDNEQFF. The CDR3 nucleotides read TGCGCCAGCAGCCAAGAACCTAGCGGGAGGGACAATGAGCAGTTCTTC. J is TRBJ2-1 and V is TRBV4-3, with TRBD2 identical over 12 bases. CDR3 length: 16 residues. Germline V gives CDR1 LGHNA, CDR2 YSLEER. V shed 0 bases, J shed 5 bases, and the junction held 2 bases outside the gene matches.

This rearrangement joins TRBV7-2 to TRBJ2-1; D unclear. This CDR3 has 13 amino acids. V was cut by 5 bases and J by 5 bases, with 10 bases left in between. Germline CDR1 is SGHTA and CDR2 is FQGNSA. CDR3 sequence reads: CASSPNRDNEQFF. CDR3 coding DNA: TGTGCCAGCAGCCCCAATCGGGACAATGAGCAGTTCTTC.

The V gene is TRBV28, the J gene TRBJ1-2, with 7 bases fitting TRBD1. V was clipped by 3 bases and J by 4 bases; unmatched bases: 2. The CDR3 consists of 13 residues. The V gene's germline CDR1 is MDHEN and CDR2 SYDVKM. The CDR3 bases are TGTGCCAGCAGTTTGGGACAGCCCTATGGCTACACCTTC. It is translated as CASSLGQPYGYTF.

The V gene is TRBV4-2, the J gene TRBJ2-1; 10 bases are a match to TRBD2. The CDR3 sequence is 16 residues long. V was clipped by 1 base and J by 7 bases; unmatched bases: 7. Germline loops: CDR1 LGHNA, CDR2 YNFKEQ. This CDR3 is CASSQGVLAGVNEQFF. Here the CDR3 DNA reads TGTGCCAGCAGCCAAGGTGTGCTAGCGGGAGTTAATGAGCAGTTCTTC.

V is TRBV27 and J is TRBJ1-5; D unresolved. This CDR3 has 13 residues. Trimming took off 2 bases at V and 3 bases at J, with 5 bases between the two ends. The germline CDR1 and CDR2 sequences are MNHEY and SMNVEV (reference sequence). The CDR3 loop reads CASSLQNNQPQHF. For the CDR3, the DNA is TGTGCCAGCAGTTTACAGAACAATCAGCCCCAGCATTTT.

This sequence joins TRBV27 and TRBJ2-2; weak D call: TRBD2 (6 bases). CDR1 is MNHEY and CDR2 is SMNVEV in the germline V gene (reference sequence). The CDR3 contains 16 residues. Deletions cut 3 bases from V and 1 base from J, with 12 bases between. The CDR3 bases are TGTGCCAGCAGTTTTTTTCTAGCGAGGAACACCGGGGAGCTGTTTTTT. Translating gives CASSFFLARNTGELFF.

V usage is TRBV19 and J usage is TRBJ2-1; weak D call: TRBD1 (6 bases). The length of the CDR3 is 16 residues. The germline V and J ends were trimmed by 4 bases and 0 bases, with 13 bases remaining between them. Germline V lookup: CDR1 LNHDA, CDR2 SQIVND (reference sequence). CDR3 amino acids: CASSTGQRSSYNEQFF. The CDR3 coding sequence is TGTGCCAGTAGTACTGGACAGCGGAGCTCCTACAATGAGCAGTTCTTC. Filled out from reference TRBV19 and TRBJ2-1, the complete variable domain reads DGGITQSPKYLFRKEGQNVTLSCEQNLNHDAMYWYRQDPGQGLRLIYYSQIVNDFQKGDIAEGYSVSREKKESFPLTVTSAQKNPTAFYLCASSTGQRSSYNEQFFGPGTRLTVL.

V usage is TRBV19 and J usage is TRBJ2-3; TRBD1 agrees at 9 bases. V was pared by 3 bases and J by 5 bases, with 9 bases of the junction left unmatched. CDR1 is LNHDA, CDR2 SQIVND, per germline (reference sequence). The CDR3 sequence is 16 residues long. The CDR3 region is CASSMGGQGLGDTQYF. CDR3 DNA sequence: TGTGCCAGTAGTATGGGGGGACAGGGTTTGGGAGATACGCAGTATTTT.

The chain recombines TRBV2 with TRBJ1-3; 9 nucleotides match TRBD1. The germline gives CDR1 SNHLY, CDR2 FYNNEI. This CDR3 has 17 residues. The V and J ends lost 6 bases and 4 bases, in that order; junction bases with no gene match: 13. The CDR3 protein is CASSARGTGWRGNTIYF. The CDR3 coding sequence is TGTGCCAGCAGCGCCAGAGGGACAGGGTGGCGAGGAAACACCATATATTTT.

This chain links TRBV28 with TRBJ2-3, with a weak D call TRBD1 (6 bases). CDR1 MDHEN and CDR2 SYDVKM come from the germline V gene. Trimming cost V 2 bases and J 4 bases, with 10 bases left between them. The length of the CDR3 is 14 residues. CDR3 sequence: CASSLGWGPDTQYF. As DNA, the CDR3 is TGTGCCAGCAGTTTAGGGTGGGGGCCAGATACGCAGTATTTT.

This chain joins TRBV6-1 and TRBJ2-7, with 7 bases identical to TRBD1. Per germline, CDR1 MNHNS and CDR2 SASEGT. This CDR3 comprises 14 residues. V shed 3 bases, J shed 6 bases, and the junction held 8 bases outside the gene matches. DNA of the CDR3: TGTGCCAGCAGTGAGACAGGGCGGGTTTCCGAGCAGTACTTC. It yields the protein CASSETGRVSEQYF.

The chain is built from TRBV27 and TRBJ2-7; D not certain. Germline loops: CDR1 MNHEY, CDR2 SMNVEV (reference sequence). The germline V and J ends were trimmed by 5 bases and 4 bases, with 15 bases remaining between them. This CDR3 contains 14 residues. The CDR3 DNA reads TGTGCCAGCAGTGTACTACCACCCCCTTACGAGCAGTACTTC. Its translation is CASSVLPPPYEQYF.

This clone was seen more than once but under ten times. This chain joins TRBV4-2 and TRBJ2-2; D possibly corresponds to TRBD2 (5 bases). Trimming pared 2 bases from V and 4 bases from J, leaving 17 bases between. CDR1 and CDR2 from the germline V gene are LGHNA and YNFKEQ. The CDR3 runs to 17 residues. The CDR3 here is CASSQILEITGTGELFF. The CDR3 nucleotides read TGTGCCAGCAGCCAAATACTAGAGATCACGGGCACCGGGGAGCTGTTTTTT.

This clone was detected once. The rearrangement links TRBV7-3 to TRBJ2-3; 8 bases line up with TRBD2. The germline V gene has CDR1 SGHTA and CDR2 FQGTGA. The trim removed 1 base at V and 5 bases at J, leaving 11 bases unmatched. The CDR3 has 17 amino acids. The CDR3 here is CASSLMGGAGVVDTQYF. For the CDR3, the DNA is TGTGCCAGCAGCTTAATGGGAGGAGCGGGAGTTGTAGATACGCAGTATTTT. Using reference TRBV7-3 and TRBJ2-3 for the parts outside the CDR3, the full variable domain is GAGVSQTPSNKVTEKGKYVELRCDPISGHTALYWYRQSLGQGPEFLIYFQGTGAADDSGLPNDRFFAVRPEGSVSTLKIQRTERGDSAVYLCASSLMGGAGVVDTQYFGPGTRLTVL.

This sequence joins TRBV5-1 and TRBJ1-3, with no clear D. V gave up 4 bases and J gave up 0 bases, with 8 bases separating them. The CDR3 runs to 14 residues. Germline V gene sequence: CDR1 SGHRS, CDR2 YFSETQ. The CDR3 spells CASSPVSSGNTIYF. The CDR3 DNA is TGCGCCAGCAGCCCGGTGAGCTCTGGAAACACCATATATTTT.

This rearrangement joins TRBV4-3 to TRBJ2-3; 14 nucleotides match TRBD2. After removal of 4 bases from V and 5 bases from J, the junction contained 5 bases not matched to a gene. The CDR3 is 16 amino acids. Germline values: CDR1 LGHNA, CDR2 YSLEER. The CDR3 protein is CASSPGTSGRGDTQYF. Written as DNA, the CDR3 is TGCGCCAGCAGCCCCGGGACTAGCGGGAGAGGAGATACGCAGTATTTT.

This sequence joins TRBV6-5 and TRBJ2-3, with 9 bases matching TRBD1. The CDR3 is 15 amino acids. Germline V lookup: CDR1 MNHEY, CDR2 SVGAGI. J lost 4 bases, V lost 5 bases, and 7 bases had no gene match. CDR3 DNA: TGTGCCAGCAGTGCCCCGGGACAGGGTTCAGATACGCAGTATTTT. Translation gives CASSAPGQGSDTQYF.